Presented here are 9 T cell receptor beta chains from one specimen sequenced in a study of OX40 agonist ivuxolimab in advanced cancers. Profiling relied on immunoSEQ multiplex PCR, and the TCRdb table lists in-frame clones only, not all of them. The sample consists of 70,000 to 75,000 clones, just over 85% of them appearing once. The source was CD4+ or CD8+ T cells sorted from blood, collected in a trial of the OX40 agonist ivuxolimab. The receptors were gathered from an adult with an advanced solid tumor such as melanoma, head and neck, liver or kidney cancer.

The genes are TRBV5-3 and TRBJ1-1, with a tentative D call TRBD1 (5 bases). TRBV5-3 is placed among ORFs of uncertain function. The CDR3 is 16 amino acids. V dropped 7 bases and J dropped 1 base, with 20 bases sitting between them. CDR3 sequence: CARRTGAKKWNTEAFF. The CDR3 DNA reads TGTGCCAGACGCACCGGGGCCAAGAAATGGAACACTGAAGCTTTCTTT.

J is TRBJ2-1 and V is TRBV30, with 9 bases aligning to TRBD2. Losses at the gene ends were 7 bases for V and 9 bases for J; bases not matched to a gene: 10. This CDR3 spans 13 amino acids. Per the germline V gene, CDR1 is GTSNPN and CDR2 is SVGIG (reference sequence). The CDR3 loop reads CAYSGLAGGEQFF. CDR3 coding DNA: TGTGCCTACTCGGGACTAGCTGGTGGTGAGCAGTTCTTC.

Only one count was recorded for this clone. The genes are TRBV11-3 and TRBJ2-2; the match to TRBD2 covers 9 bases. CDR3 length: 15 amino acids. After removal of 3 bases from V and 6 bases from J, the junction contained 5 bases not matched to a gene. The germline CDR1 and CDR2 sequences are SGHNT and YENEEA. CDR3: CASSFGGGAAGELFF. The CDR3 DNA reads TGTGCCAGCAGCTTCGGCGGGGGGGCGGCCGGGGAGCTGTTTTTT. The full variable domain, its missing parts supplied by reference TRBV11-3 and TRBJ2-2, is EAGVVQSPRYKIIEKKQPVAFWCNPISGHNTLYWYLQNLGQGPELLIRYENEEAVDDSQLPKDRFSAERLKGVDSTLKIQPAELGDSAVYLCASSFGGGAAGELFFGEGSRLTVL.

The chain uses TRBV4-2 and TRBJ1-2; D is undetermined. CDR3 size: 14 residues. Trimming removed 0 bases at V and 5 bases at J, with 10 bases between. Germline-derived CDR1 and CDR2 are LGHNA and YNFKEQ. CDR3 protein: CASSQDITDYGYTF. The CDR3 coding sequence is TGTGCCAGCAGCCAAGATATCACAGATTATGGCTACACCTTC.

This chain uses TRBV6-5 with TRBJ1-2; no firm D call. V dropped 7 bases and J dropped 10 bases, with 13 bases sitting between them. Germline CDR1 MNHEY, CDR2 SVGAGI. The CDR3 is 11 residues long. CDR3 DNA: TGTGCCAGCACCAACGCTGGCTCCTACACCTTC. Translation: CASTNAGSYTF.

This chain uses TRBV7-9 with TRBJ1-6; maybe TRBD1 (5 bases). The CDR3 consists of 16 residues. Deletions cut 5 bases from V and 7 bases from J, with 18 bases between. Germline assignment: CDR1 SEHNR and CDR2 FQNEAQ (reference sequence). The CDR3 is CASSREGLSGNSPLHF. The CDR3 nucleotides are TGTGCCAGCAGCCGGGAGGGACTCAGCGGGAATTCACCCCTCCACTTT.

The chain links TRBV5-1 to TRBJ2-3; D not resolved. V lost 0 bases to trimming and J lost 5 bases, with 19 bases between them. Germline V gene lookup returns CDR1 SGHRS and CDR2 YFSETQ. The CDR3 spans 17 residues. The CDR3 sequence is CASSLADAGPVGDTQYF. The CDR3 region has the DNA TGCGCCAGCAGCTTGGCCGATGCAGGTCCAGTAGGAGATACGCAGTATTTT. The full variable domain, completed using reference TRBV5-1 and TRBJ2-3, is KAGVTQTPRYLIKTRGQQVTLSCSPISGHRSVSWYQQTPGQGLQFLFEYFSETQRNKGNFPGRFSGRQFSNSRSEMNVSTLELGDSALYLCASSLADAGPVGDTQYFGPGTRLTVL.

The chain carries TRBV6-1 and TRBJ1-5; no clear D gene. The germline CDR1 and CDR2 sequences are MNHNS and SASEGT. Trimming removed 1 base at V and 0 bases at J, with 16 bases between. The CDR3 is 18 residues long. CDR3 sequence: CASSEEGERRPSNQPQHF. CDR3 in DNA: TGTGCCAGCAGTGAAGAGGGCGAGCGCCGACCTAGCAATCAGCCCCAGCATTTT.

This clone occurred once. This chain joins TRBV11-3 and TRBJ2-5; D may be TRBD1 (5 bases). Trimming removed 1 base from V and 5 bases from J, with 14 bases in between. The CDR3 loop spans 15 amino acids. Germline assignment: CDR1 SGHNT and CDR2 YENEEA. CDR3 coding DNA: TGTGCCAGCAGCTTAGGAACAGGCCGCTGGGAGACCCAGTACTTC. The encoded protein is CASSLGTGRWETQYF.